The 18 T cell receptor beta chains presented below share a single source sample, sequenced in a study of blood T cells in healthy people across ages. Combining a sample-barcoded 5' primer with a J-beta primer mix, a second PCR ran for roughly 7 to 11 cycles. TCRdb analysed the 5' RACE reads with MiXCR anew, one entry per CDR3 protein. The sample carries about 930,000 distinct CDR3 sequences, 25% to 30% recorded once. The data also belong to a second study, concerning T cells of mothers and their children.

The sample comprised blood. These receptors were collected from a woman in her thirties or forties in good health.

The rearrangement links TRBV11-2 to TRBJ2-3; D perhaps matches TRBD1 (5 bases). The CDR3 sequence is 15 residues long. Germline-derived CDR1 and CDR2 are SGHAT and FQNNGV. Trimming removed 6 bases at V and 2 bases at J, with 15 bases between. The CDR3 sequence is CASRPYQGHTDTQYF. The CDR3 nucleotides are TGTGCCAGCAGGCCTTATCAGGGCCACACAGATACGCAGTATTTT.

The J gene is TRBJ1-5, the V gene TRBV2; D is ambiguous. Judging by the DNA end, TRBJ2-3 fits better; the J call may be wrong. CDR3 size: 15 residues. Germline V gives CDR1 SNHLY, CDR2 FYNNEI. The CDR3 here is CASSEGAYSNQPQYF. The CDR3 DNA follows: TGTGCCAGCAGTGAAGGCGCCTATAGCAATCAGCCCCAGTATTTT.

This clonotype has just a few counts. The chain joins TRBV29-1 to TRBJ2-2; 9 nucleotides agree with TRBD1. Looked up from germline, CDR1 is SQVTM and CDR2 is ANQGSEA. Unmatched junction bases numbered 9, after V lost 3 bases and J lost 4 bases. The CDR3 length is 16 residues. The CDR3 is CSVEGQGPTGTGELFF. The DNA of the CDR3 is TGCAGCGTTGAGGGACAGGGCCCCACTGGCACCGGGGAGCTGTTTTTT.

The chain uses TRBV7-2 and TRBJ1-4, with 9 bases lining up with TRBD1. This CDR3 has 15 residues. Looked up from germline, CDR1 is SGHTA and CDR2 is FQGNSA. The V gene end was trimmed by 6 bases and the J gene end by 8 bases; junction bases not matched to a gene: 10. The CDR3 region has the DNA TGTGCCAGCAGACCCACAGGGGGCTTGAGGGAAAAACTGTTTTTT. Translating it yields CASRPTGGLREKLFF.

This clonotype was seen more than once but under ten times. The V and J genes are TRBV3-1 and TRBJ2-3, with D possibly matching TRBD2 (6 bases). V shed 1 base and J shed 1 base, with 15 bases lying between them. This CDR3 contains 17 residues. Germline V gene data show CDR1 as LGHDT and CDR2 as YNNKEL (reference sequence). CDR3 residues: CASSQGPGVYGTDTQYF. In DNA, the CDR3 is TGTGCCAGCAGCCAAGGGCCGGGGGTTTATGGCACAGATACGCAGTATTTT.

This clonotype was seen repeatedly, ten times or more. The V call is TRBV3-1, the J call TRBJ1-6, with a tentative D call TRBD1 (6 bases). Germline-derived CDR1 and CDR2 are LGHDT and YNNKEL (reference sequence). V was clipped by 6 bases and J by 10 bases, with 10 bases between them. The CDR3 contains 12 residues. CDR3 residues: CASRRGSSPLHF. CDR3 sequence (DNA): TGTGCCAGCAGAAGGGGGTCCTCACCCCTCCACTTT.

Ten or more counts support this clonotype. CDR3 sequence (DNA): TGTGCCAGCAGTGAATATCGGGCTAGCGGCTCCTACAATGAGCAGTTCTTC. This gives the protein CASSEYRASGSYNEQFF. This chain uses TRBV2 with TRBJ2-1, with 7 nucleotides matching TRBD2. The CDR3 runs 17 residues. V lost 2 bases and J lost 0; bases outside the gene matches: 7. Germline CDR1 SNHLY, CDR2 FYNNEI.

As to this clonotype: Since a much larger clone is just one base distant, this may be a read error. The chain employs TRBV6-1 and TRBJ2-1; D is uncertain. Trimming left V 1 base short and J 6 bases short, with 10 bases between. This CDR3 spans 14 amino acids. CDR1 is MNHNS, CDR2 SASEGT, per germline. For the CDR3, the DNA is TGTGCCAGCAGTGAAGTGGCAGGCAGCAATGAGCAGTTCTTC. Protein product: CASSEVAGSNEQFF.

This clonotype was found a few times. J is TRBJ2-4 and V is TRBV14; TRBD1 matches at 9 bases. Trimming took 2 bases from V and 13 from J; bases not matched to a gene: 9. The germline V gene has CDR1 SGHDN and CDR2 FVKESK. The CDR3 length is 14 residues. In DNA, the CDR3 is TGTGCCAGCAGCCAAACAGGGGGCTTTTATGAGCAGTACTTC. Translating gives CASSQTGGFYEQYF.

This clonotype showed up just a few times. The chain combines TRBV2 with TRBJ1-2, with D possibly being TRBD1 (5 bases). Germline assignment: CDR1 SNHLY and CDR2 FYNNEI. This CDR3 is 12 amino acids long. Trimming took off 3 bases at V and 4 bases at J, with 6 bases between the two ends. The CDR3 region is CASSDGAYGYTF. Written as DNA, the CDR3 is TGTGCCAGCAGTGATGGGGCCTATGGCTACACCTTC.

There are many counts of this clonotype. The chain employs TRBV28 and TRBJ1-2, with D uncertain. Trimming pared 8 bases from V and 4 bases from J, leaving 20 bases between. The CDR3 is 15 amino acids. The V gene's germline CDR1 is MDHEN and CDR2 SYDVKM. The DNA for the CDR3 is TGTGCCAGCGTTCGGCGCGGTACGTCCCTCTATGGCTACACCTTC. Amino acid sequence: CASVRRGTSLYGYTF.

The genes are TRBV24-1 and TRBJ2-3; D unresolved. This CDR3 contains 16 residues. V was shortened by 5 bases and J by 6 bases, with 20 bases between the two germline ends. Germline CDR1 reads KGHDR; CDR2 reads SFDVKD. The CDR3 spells CATSVFSLPFSDTQYF. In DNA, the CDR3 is TGTGCCACCAGTGTGTTTAGTCTACCTTTTAGCGATACGCAGTATTTT.

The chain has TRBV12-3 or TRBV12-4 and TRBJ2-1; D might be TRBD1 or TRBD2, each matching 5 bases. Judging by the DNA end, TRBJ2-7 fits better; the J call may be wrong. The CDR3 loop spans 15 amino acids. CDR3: CASSLLGVSYNEQYF. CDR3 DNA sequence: TGTGCCAGCAGTCTACTGGGGGTCTCCTACAATGAGCAGTACTTC.

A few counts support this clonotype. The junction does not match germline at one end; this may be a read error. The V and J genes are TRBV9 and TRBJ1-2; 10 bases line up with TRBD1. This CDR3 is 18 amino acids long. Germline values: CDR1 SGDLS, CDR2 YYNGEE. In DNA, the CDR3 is TGCGCCAGCAGCGTCCAAACGGGACAGGGGATAGGTAACTATGGCTACACCTTC. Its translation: CASSVQTGQGIGNYGYTF.

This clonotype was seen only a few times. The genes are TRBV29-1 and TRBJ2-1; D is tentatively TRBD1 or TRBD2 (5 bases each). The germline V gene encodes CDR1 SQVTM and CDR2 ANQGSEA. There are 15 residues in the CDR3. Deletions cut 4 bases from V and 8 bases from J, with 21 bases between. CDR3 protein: CSVGGSGPPLYEQFF. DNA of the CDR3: TGCAGCGTTGGGGGGAGCGGCCCCCCCTTATATGAGCAGTTCTTC.

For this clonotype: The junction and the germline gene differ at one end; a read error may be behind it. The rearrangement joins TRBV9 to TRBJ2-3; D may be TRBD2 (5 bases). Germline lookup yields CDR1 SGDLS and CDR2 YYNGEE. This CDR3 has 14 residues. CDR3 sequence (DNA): TGTGTCAGCAGTCTTCGGACTGTAACAGATACGCAGTATTTT. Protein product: CVSSLRTVTDTQYF.

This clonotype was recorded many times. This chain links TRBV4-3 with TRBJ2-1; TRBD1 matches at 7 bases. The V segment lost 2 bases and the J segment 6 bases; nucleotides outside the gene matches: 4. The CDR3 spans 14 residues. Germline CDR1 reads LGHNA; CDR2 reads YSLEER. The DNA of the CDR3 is TGCGCCAGCAGCCAATACAGGGGTTCCAATGAGCAGTTCTTC. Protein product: CASSQYRGSNEQFF.

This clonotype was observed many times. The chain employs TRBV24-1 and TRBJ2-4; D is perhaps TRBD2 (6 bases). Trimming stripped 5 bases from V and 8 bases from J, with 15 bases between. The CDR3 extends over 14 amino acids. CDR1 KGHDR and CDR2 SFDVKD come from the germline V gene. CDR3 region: CATSALDGGDIQYF. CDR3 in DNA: TGTGCCACCAGTGCCCTGGACGGAGGGGACATTCAGTACTTC.